A selection of T cell receptor beta chains follows, all from one sample in a study of blood T cell repertoires in COVID-19. TCRdb's copy holds only in-frame clones and misses some; the assay was immunoSEQ multiplex PCR. The table lists 450,000 or so clones, roughly 90% of them singletons. The sequenced sample was peripheral blood. Every receptor here comes from a man aged 18 to 30 with COVID-19, enrolled during active disease. Each CDR3 is given with its conserved first and last residue. A D gene is named only where the DNA matches it firmly. Part of the rows lack a size; the others show once, few, many or a class for expanded clones.

TRBD2 once TRBJ2-7 16 TRBV5-4 TGTGCCAGCAGCTTGTTCCTTGGGACTAGGGACTACGAGCAGTACTTC CASSLFLGTRDYEQYF
TRBD2 - TRBJ2-2 15 TRBV9 TGTGCCAGCAGCGCCTCGTGGGGGGGCACCGGGGAGCTGTTTTTT CASSASWGGTGELFF
TRBD1 - TRBJ2-7 11 TRBV24-1 TGTGCCACGGGACAGAACTACGAGCAGTACTTC CATGQNYEQYF
- - TRBJ2-7 13 TRBV27 TGTGCCAGCAGTCCCCCAGGTCCCTACGAGCAGTACTTC CASSPPGPYEQYF
- once TRBJ1-1 13 TRBV5-8 TGTGCCAGCAGCGCCCGGACAGCGACTGAAGCTTTCTTT CASSARTATEAFF
- - TRBJ1-3 14 TRBV7-8 TGTGCCAGCAGCTACCCCCATGGAGGGAGCACCATATATTTT CASSYPHGGSTIYF
TRBD1 - TRBJ1-5 14 TRBV24-1 TGTGCCACCAGTGATTCTGCAGGGGGCGGTCTCCAGCATTTT CATSDSAGGGLQHF
TRBD1 - TRBJ2-7 14 TRBV18 TGTGCCAGCTCACCACCCCCAGGGGGCTACGAGCAGTACTTC CASSPPPGGYEQYF
- once TRBJ1-1 13 TRBV18 TGTGCCAGCTCGACGACAGGGAACACTGAAGCTTTCTTT CASSTTGNTEAFF
- few TRBJ1-2 14 TRBV2 TGTGCCAGCAGTGAAAACGGAGGAATCTATGGCTACACCTTC CASSENGGIYGYTF
- - TRBJ1-6 15 TRBV4-1 TGCGCCAGCAGCCAAGATTGGTCCCGGGGATCACCCCTCCACTTT CASSQDWSRGSPLHF
TRBD1 once TRBJ1-6 18 TRBV2 TGTGCCAGCAGTGCGGACAGGGGAGGGTTATTGGATCATTCACCCCTCCACTTT CASSADRGGLLDHSPLHF
TRBD2 - TRBJ2-5 15 TRBV7-8 TGTGCCAGCAGCCTCAGAGCGGGAACAGGAGAGACCCAGTACTTC CASSLRAGTGETQYF
- - TRBJ2-5 13 TRBV11-2 TGTGCCAGCAGAACCGGGATCGAAGAGACCCAGTACTTC CASRTGIEETQYF
- - TRBJ1-4 16 TRBV19 TGTGCCAGTAGTACCCGCCTTCGGGGAAATGGTGAAAAACTGTTTTTT CASSTRLRGNGEKLFF
TRBD1 once TRBJ2-1 19 TRBV5-1 TGCGCCAGCAGCTTTCCGCCGGGACAGGGGGCAAGCTCCTACAATGAGCAGTTCTTC CASSFPPGQGASSYNEQFF
- - TRBJ2-5 13 TRBV6-5 TGTGCCAGCAGCAGGGGACATCAAGAGACCCAGTACTTC CASSRGHQETQYF
TRBD1 - TRBJ1-6 15 TRBV2 TGTGCCAGGAACCGGGACAGAGACTATAATTCACCCCTCCACTTT CARNRDRDYNSPLHF
TRBD1 once TRBJ1-6 14 TRBV7-9 TGTGCCAGCAGCTTGACAGGGGTTAATTCACCCCTCCACTTT CASSLTGVNSPLHF
- - TRBJ2-2 14 TRBV11-3 TGTGCCAGCAGCCCAAGGGGGGGCGTCGGGGAGCTGTTTTTT CASSPRGGVGELFF
TRBD1 - TRBJ1-3 14 TRBV6-6 TGTGCCAGCAGTTACGTGCAGGGGGAAAACACCATATATTTT CASSYVQGENTIYF
- - TRBJ2-7 12 TRBV7-9 TGTGCCAGCAGCTTGCAGGGGTACGAGCAGTACTTC CASSLQGYEQYF
TRBD1 - TRBJ1-2 15 TRBV6-6 TGTGCCAGCAGTTACCTAGGGACAGGGGGCGATGGCTACACCTTC CASSYLGTGGDGYTF
- once TRBJ1-2 14 TRBV19 TGTGCCAGTCGACACAGGGTGTCTAACTATGGCTACACCTTC CASRHRVSNYGYTF
TRBD2 - TRBJ2-5 17 TRBV5-4 TGTGCCAGCAGCAGAACTAATAGCGGGGGGGTAGGAGAGACCCAGTACTTC CASSRTNSGGVGETQYF
TRBD1 few TRBJ1-5 18 TRBV4-1 TGCGCCAGCAGCCAACGTCCGGACACAGGGGAGGGCAATCAGCCCCAGCATTTT CASSQRPDTGEGNQPQHF